Below, 21 T cell receptor beta chains from the same sample are listed, as sequenced in a study of T-cell memory formation after mild COVID-19. TCRdb re-analysed the 5' RACE reads in MiXCR, keeping a single row per CDR3 protein. The data contain about 110,000 distinct CDR3 sequences, over 15% of them singletons. The sequencing sample was made of PBMCs or a T cell subset sorted from them (not recorded which). These receptors came from a man aged 18 to 35 who had mild COVID-19 (a few samples of this study predate the infection). Cell type and time point are not known.

In its sample, this clonotype was seen a few times. The gene calls are TRBV3-1 and TRBJ2-2; D may match TRBD1 or TRBD2 (5 bases each). Trimming stripped 1 base from V and 4 bases from J, with 16 bases between. The V gene's germline CDR1 is LGHDT and CDR2 YNNKEL (reference sequence). The CDR3 totals 17 residues. CDR3 bases: TGTGCCAGCAGCCAAGGTGCGAGGGGCGCGGGCACCGGGGAGCTGTTTTTT. Translating it yields CASSQGARGAGTGELFF.

This clonotype was seen a few times. The J gene is TRBJ1-1, the V gene TRBV20-1, with a possible D match to TRBD1 (5 bases). V lost 6 bases, J lost 0 bases, and 14 bases lay in between. CDR3 size: 14 residues. Per germline, CDR1 DFQATT and CDR2 SNEGSKA (reference sequence). CDR3 coding DNA: TGCAGTGCGCATAACCAGGGATTGAACACTGAAGCTTTCTTT. Translating it yields CSAHNQGLNTEAFF.

Ten or more counts support this clonotype. This rearrangement joins TRBV12-3 or TRBV12-4 to TRBJ1-2; TRBD1 might be the D (6 bases). V shed 3 bases and J shed 6 bases, with 29 bases lying between them. The CDR3 loop spans 19 amino acids. The CDR3 nucleotides read TGTGCCAGCAGTTTCTCAGCTCCGGGGGCTGACGGGGGTTTTAATGGCTACACCTTC. Translated, it gives CASSFSAPGADGGFNGYTF.

This clonotype was seen ten or more times. The V and J genes are TRBV7-8 and TRBJ2-1; possibly TRBD2 for D (6 bases). CDR1 SGHVS and CDR2 FQNEAQ come from the germline V gene. CDR3 length: 15 residues. V was trimmed by 3 bases and J by 10 bases, leaving 19 bases between them. In DNA, the CDR3 is TGTGCCAGCAGCTTCCAGCGGGTGGGCCAGCGGGAGCAGTTCTTC. As protein: CASSFQRVGQREQFF.

This clonotype has a count of ten or more. The V and J genes are TRBV2 and TRBJ2-5, with D perhaps TRBD1 (6 bases). Germline loops: CDR1 SNHLY, CDR2 FYNNEI. This CDR3 has 12 amino acids. V was shortened by 6 bases and J by 5 bases, with 10 bases between the two germline ends. The CDR3 DNA follows: TGTGCCAGCAGGACCACAGGGGAGACCCAGTACTTC. It is translated as CASRTTGETQYF. Filled out from reference TRBV2 and TRBJ2-5, the complete variable domain reads EPEVTQTPSHQVTQMGQEVILRCVPISNHLYFYWYRQILGQKVEFLVSFYNNEISEKSEIFDDQFSVERPDGSNFTLKIRSTKLEDSAMYFCASRTTGETQYFGPGTRLLVL.

This clonotype was seen more than once but under ten times. The chain recombines TRBV4-1 with TRBJ2-2; D uncertain. V was cut by 1 base and J by 5 bases, with 8 bases left in between. CDR1 is MGHRA and CDR2 is YSYEKL in the germline V gene. The CDR3 is 14 amino acids. The CDR3 DNA reads TGCGCCAGCAGCCAAGGTCCGTCGACCGGGGAGCTGTTTTTT. Translated, it gives CASSQGPSTGELFF.

There are a few counts of this clonotype. The chain has TRBV7-6 and TRBJ2-3, with 9 bases that match TRBD2. Unmatched junction bases numbered 9, after V lost 5 bases and J lost 0 bases. The CDR3 totals 17 residues. The V gene's germline CDR1 is SGHVS and CDR2 FNYEAQ. The chain's CDR3 is CASSRRGAGGSTDTQYF. In nucleotides, the CDR3 is TGTGCCAGCAGCCGAAGAGGGGCGGGGGGGAGCACAGATACGCAGTATTTT.

This clonotype has a handful of counts. V is TRBV7-2 and J is TRBJ2-2, with a tentative D call TRBD1 (5 bases). Germline CDR1 and CDR2: SGHTA and FQGNSA. V lost 2 bases to trimming and J lost 7 bases, with 8 bases between them. CDR3 length: 13 amino acids. This CDR3 reads CASSLQGIGELFF. CDR3 in DNA: TGTGCCAGCAGCTTACAGGGTATCGGGGAGCTGTTTTTT.

The chain links TRBV12-3 or TRBV12-4 to TRBJ2-2; 10 bases are shared with TRBD2. This CDR3 is 14 amino acids long. Germline trimming cut 2 bases from V and 8 bases from J; bases unmatched to any gene: 2. CDR3: CASSLLAGEGELFF. Here the CDR3 DNA reads TGTGCCAGCAGTTTACTAGCGGGGGAGGGGGAGCTGTTTTTT.

This chain links TRBV28 with TRBJ2-5; 9 nucleotides line up with TRBD1. From germline, CDR1 is MDHEN and CDR2 SYDVKM. Germline trimming cut 3 bases from V and 4 bases from J; bases unmatched to any gene: 12. This CDR3 is built from 17 residues. The CDR3 DNA is TGTGCCAGCAGTTTCCCCGGGGGGACAGGGATAATAGAGACCCAGTACTTC. This sequence encodes CASSFPGGTGIIETQYF.

This clonotype was seen a few times. This rearrangement joins TRBV28 to TRBJ2-1, with D possibly TRBD2 on 5 matching bases. Germline CDR1 is MDHEN and CDR2 is SYDVKM. Trimming stripped 5 bases from V and 10 bases from J, with 12 bases between. CDR3 length: 12 amino acids. The CDR3 DNA is TGTGCCAGCAGTCATCTCTCGGGGGAGCAGTTCTTC. Encoded protein: CASSHLSGEQFF.

This clonotype has just a few counts. The rearrangement joins TRBV6-2 or TRBV6-3 to TRBJ2-1, with 9 bases aligning to TRBD2. This CDR3 comprises 17 residues. V lost 0 bases, J lost 4 bases, and 7 bases stayed unmatched. Germline V lookup: CDR1 MNHEY, CDR2 SVGEGT. CDR3 bases: TGTGCCAGCAGTTACTCGGCCCCTAGCGGGGTATACAATGAGCAGTTCTTC. Encoded protein: CASSYSAPSGVYNEQFF.

This clonotype occurred once. The gene calls are TRBV4-1 and TRBJ2-7, with 9 bases matching TRBD1. The CDR3 has 16 amino acids. V gave up 1 base and J gave up 4 bases; unmatched junction bases: 8. Germline V CDR1 and CDR2: MGHRA, YSYEKL. In nucleotides, the CDR3 is TGCGCCAGCAGCCAAGCGGGGACAGGGAATAGTTACGAGCAGTACTTC. Translating gives CASSQAGTGNSYEQYF.

J is TRBJ2-6 and V is TRBV11-2; D remains unclear. V was trimmed by 7 bases and J by 0 bases, leaving 13 bases between them. Germline lookup yields CDR1 SGHAT and CDR2 FQNNGV. This CDR3 contains 16 residues. CDR3 nucleotides: TGTGCCAGCACACCCGGTATTCGCTCTGGGGCCAACGTCCTGACTTTC. As protein: CASTPGIRSGANVLTF. The variable domain in full, with the rest retrieved from reference TRBV11-2 and TRBJ2-6, is EAGVAQSPRYKIIEKRQSVAFWCNPISGHATLYWYQQILGQGPKLLIQFQNNGVVDDSQLPKDRFSAERLKGVDSTLKIQPAKLEDSAVYLCASTPGIRSGANVLTFGAGSRLTVL.

V is TRBV7-3 and J is TRBJ1-1; D is perhaps TRBD1 (6 bases). The CDR3 is 14 residues long. The ends were cut back, 3 bases at V and 3 bases at J, with 11 bases in the middle. CDR1 and CDR2 from the germline V gene are SGHTA and FQGTGA. The CDR3 region is CASSLAGEDTEAFF. Written as DNA, the CDR3 is TGTGCCAGCAGCTTGGCAGGGGAAGACACTGAAGCTTTCTTT.

The rearrangement links TRBV6-5 to TRBJ1-2, with D possibly matching TRBD1 (6 bases). The V end lost 6 bases, the J end lost 8 bases, and 16 bases lay between the germline ends. Germline V gives CDR1 MNHEY, CDR2 SVGAGI. The CDR3 covers 13 residues. Here the CDR3 DNA reads TGTGCCAGCAGCTCAGGGGTTGGGTCGGGCTACACCTTC. Translation: CASSSGVGSGYTF.

V is TRBV20-1 and J is TRBJ2-7; TRBD1 agrees at 8 bases. The CDR3 is 13 amino acids. Germline V gene lookup returns CDR1 DFQATT and CDR2 SNEGSKA (reference sequence). Losses at the gene ends were 5 bases for V and 0 bases for J; bases not matched to a gene: 3. The CDR3 nucleotides read TGCAGTGCTTCCACAGGGGGCTCCTACGAGCAGTACTTC. It yields the protein CSASTGGSYEQYF.

This clonotype was picked up a small number of times. The genes are TRBV7-9 and TRBJ1-4; D uncertain. Germline assignment: CDR1 SEHNR and CDR2 FQNEAQ (reference sequence). The length of the CDR3 is 15 residues. Deletions cut 1 base from V and 2 bases from J, with 8 bases between. CDR3 amino acids: CASSLVSGTNEKLFF. In nucleotides, the CDR3 is TGTGCCAGCAGCTTAGTCTCGGGTACTAATGAAAAACTGTTTTTT.

The chain employs TRBV3-1 and TRBJ1-1; 7 bases match TRBD1. Germline V gene lookup returns CDR1 LGHDT and CDR2 YNNKEL (reference sequence). Trimming at V came to 1 base and at J to 3 bases, leaving 5 bases not matched to a gene. The CDR3 is 15 amino acids. CDR3 nucleotides: TGTGCCAGCAGCCAAGGGACCCAGGGGGACACTGAAGCTTTCTTT. This sequence encodes CASSQGTQGDTEAFF.

Concerning this clonotype itself: Germline is not matched at one junction end, which may reflect a read error. The V gene is TRBV7-7, the J gene TRBJ2-7, with TRBD1 as a possible D gene (6 bases). Germline V gene sequence: CDR1 SSHAT, CDR2 FNYEAQ (reference sequence). CDR3 length equals 16 residues. The CDR3 loop reads CASSLTGHSSSYEKYF. Written as DNA, the CDR3 is TGTGCCAGCAGCCTAACGGGACACAGTAGCTCCTACGAGAAGTACTTC.

The V call is TRBV4-3, the J call TRBJ2-5; D is perhaps TRBD1 or TRBD2 (5 bases each). This CDR3 is built from 15 residues. CDR1 is LGHNA, CDR2 YSLEER, per germline. The V end was cut by 3 bases, the J end by 4 bases, with 15 bases between. CDR3: CASSHIKAGRETQYF. Here the CDR3 DNA reads TGCGCCAGCAGCCACATTAAGGCAGGGAGAGAGACCCAGTACTTC.